The subject of this entry is one T cell receptor (beta chain). No antigen is known for it. This sample stems from a study of CD8+ T cells in alopecia areata. At the level of the study: Severity in treated patients was scored by percentage of scalp area affected. Broader study findings: Normal scalp had lower clonality than lesional scalp, with alopecia totalis/universalis lesions showing this most strongly.

The CDR3 runs 13 residues. Between the trimmed V and J ends, which lost 0 bases and 5 bases, there was a span of 8 bases. Germline V gives CDR1 MNHEY, CDR2 SMNVEV (reference sequence). Sequencing relied on a cDNA template that was reverse transcribed from extracted RNA. Profiled with immunoSEQ multiplex PCR; TCRdb holds only in-frame clones, not every one. The sample yields 100,000 to 130,000 clones, roughly 84% seen once. Treatment noted: oral pan-JAK inhibitor, 5-10 mg twice daily. This material consisted of CD8+ T cells sorted from blood, taken at week 24, from a patient treated with tofacitinib. The sequence derives from a human donor with alopecia areata. The chain couples TRBV27 to TRBJ2-7; D call uncertain. DNA of the CDR3: TGTGCCAGCAGTTTATCCCGGAGCCACGAGCAGTACTTC. It is translated as CASSLSRSHEQYF.